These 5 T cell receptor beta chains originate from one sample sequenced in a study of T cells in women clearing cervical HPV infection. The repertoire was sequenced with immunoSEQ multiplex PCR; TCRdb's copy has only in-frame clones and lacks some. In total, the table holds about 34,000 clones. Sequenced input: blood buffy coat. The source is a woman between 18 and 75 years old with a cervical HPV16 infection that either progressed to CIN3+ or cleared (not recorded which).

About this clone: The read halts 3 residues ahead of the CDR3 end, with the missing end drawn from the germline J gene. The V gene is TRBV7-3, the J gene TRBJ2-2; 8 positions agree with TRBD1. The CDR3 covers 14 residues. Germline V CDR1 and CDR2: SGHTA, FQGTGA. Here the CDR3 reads CASSPDRERSPLFF. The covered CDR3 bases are TGTGCCAGCAGCCCGGACAGGGAACGGTCACCG.

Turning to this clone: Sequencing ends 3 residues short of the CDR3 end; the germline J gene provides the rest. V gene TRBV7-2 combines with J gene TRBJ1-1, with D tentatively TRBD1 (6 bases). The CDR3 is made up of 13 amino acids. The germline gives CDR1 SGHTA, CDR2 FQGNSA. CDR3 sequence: CASSLLGGVGAFF. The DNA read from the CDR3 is TGTGCCAGCAGCTTGCTAGGGGGGGTAGGA.

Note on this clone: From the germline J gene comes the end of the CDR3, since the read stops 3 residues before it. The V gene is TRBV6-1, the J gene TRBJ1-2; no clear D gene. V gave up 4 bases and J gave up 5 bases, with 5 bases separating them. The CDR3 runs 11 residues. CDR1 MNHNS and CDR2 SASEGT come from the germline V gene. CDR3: CASSGSYGYTF. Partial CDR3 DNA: TGTGCCAGCAGTGGTTCTTATGGC.

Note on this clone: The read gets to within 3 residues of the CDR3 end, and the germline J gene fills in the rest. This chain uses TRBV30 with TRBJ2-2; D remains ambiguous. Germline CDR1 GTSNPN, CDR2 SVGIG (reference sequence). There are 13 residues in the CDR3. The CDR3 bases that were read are TGTGCCTGGAGAGGGTCCTATAATTCACCG. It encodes CAWRGSYNSP. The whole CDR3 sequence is CAWRGSYNSPLFF.

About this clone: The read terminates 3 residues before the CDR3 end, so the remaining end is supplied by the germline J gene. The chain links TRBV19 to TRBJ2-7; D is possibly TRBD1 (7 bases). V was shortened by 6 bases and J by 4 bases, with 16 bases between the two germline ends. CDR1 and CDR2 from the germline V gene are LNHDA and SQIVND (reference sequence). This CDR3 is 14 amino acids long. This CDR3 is CASSSTGTSYEQYF. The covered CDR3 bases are TGTGCCAGTAGCTCGACAGGGACTTCATACGAG.